This entry concerns a single T cell receptor (beta chain). The data are from a study of cytomegalovirus exposure and HLA in healthy donors. Amplification used 60 Vbeta primers and 13 Jbeta primers. Repertoires were generated with immunoSEQ multiplex PCR, while TCRdb's copy carries only in-frame clones and drops some. The data hold approximately 100,000 clones, with approximately 85% observed a single time. Germline V gene sequence: CDR1 ENHRY, CDR2 SYGVKD. The CDR3 has 14 residues. After removal of 11 bases from V and 0 bases from J, the junction contained 10 bases not matched to a gene. The sequencing sample was made of PBMCs. This receptor was identified in a man under 40 in good health and CMV-seronegative. This rearrangement joins TRBV10-3 to TRBJ2-7; TRBD1 matches at 7 bases. This CDR3 is CAVTGDGGSYEQYF. In nucleotides, the CDR3 is TGTGCCGTTACAGGGGATGGGGGCTCCTACGAGCAGTACTTC.